This T cell receptor (beta chain) was sequenced for a study of cytomegalovirus exposure and HLA in healthy donors. Concerning this clone itself: Antigen unknown. One end of the junction is discordant with germline, which a read error may explain.

Researchers ran the PCR with 60 Vbeta and 13 Jbeta primers. Profiling relied on immunoSEQ multiplex PCR, and the TCRdb table lists in-frame clones only, not all of them. Found here are 100,000 or so clones, around four fifths of them singletons; the top ten hold about 3.4%. Regarding the study as a whole: As was reported, the HLA-A and HLA-B alleles of most subjects were accurately predicted from TCR beta sequences.

The CDR3 extends over 15 amino acids. The germline V gene has CDR1 SEHNR and CDR2 FQNEAQ (reference sequence). While unrecorded immune exposures were likely, the donors were nominally healthy when sampled. The origin of this receptor is a man aged 30-40 years in good health and CMV-seropositive. This chain joins TRBV7-9 and TRBJ2-7; TRBD2 is a possible D gene (5 bases). The sample taken for sequencing was PBMCs. The CDR3 loop is CSSTLAEGRSGEQYF. CDR3 nucleotide sequence: TGTTCCAGCACCCTCGCCGAGGGCAGATCTGGCGAGCAGTACTTC.